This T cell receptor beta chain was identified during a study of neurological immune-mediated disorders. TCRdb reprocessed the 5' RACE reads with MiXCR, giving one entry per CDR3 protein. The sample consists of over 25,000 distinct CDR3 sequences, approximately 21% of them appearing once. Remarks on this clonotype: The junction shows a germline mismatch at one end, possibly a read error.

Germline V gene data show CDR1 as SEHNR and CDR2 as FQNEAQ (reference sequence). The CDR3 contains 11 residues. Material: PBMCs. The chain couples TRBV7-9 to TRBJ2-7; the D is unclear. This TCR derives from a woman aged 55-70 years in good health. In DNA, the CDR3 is TGTGCCAGCGGTGCAGATCTCGAGCACTACTTC. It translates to CASGADLEHYF.